This TCR beta chain was sequenced for a study of beta chain features in type 1 diabetes. With regard to this clone: Its antigen remains unidentified. An end of the junction does not agree with germline; a read error may underlie this.

Isolated RNA was reverse transcribed in full, so expressed TCRB transcripts were sequenced. Sequencing was performed with immunoSEQ multiplex PCR; in TCRdb, only in-frame clones are kept and a portion is missing. The sample lists hundreds of thousands of clones, 10% to 15% seen once, with approximately 0.022% in the top ten. Without exception, sorted populations had purity beyond 95%. Study results and limitations: TCRB CDR3 length was moderately but significantly reduced in all four CD4+ subsets of Type 1 diabetes patients.

Germline V gives CDR1 SSHAT, CDR2 FNYEAQ (reference sequence). The CDR3 runs 14 residues. The source of this sequence is a man aged 18-30 years with type 1 diabetes. V gene TRBV7-7 combines with J gene TRBJ2-2, with D tentatively TRBD2 (5 bases). The sample comprised naive CD4+ T cells from blood. The CDR3 bases are TGTGCTAGCACCCCGGGCCCGGGAACCGGGGAGCTGTTTTTT. As protein: CASTPGPGTGELFF.